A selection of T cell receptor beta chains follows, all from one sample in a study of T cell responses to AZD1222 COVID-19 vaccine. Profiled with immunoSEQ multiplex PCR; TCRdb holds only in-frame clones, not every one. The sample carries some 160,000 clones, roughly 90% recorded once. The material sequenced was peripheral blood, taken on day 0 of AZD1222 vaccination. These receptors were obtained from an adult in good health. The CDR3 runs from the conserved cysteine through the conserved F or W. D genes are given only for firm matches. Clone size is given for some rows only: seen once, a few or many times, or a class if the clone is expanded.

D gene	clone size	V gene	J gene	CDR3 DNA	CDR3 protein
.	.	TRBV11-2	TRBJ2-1	TGTGCCAGCAGCTCTAGGCCGGGACTCTTCTACAATGAGCAGTTCTTC	CASSSRPGLFYNEQFF
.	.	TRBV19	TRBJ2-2	TGTGCCAGTAGTATCAAGTTGGTTGGGTCGGCCGGGGAGCTGTTTTTT	CASSIKLVGSAGELFF
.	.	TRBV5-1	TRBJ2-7	TGCGCCAGCAGCTTGTTGTTACAGGGATCTAATGAGCAGTACTTC	CASSLLLQGSNEQYF
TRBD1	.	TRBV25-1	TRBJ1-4	TGTGCCAGCAGTGACCCCAGGGGGTCAGGTGAAAAACTGTTTTTT	CASSDPRGSGEKLFF
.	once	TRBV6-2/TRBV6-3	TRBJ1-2	TGTGCCAGCAGTCCCACGCAGAGGGGTGACGGCTATGGCTACACCTTC	CASSPTQRGDGYGYTF
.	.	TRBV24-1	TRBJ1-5	TGTGCCACCAGTGATTTGCTCGCCCGTCAGCCCCAGCATTTT	CATSDLLARQPQHF
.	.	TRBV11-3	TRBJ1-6	TGTGCCAGCAGCCCCGCAGGGACGGCTAATTCACCCCTCCACTTT	CASSPAGTANSPLHF
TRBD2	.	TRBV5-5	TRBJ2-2	TGTGCCAGCCAGGGACTAGCGGGAGGGAACACCGGGGAGCTGTTTTTT	CASQGLAGGNTGELFF
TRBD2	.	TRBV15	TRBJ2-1	TGTGCCACCAGCAGGGATCCCCAATCTATAGCGGGAGGGTACAATGAGCAGTTCTTC	CATSRDPQSIAGGYNEQFF
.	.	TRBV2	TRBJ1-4	TGTGCCAGCAGCCCATGGACAGCGGTGGGGGAAAAACTGTTTTTT	CASSPWTAVGEKLFF
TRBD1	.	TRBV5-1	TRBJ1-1	TGCGCCAGCAGCCGGGGGGACAGCGAGAACACTGAAGCTTTCTTT	CASSRGDSENTEAFF
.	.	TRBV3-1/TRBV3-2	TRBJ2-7	TGTGCCAGCAGCCAAGACCTGGCTTCGGACGTAACCTACGAGCAGTACTTC	CASSQDLASDVTYEQYF
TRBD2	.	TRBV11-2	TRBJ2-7	TGTGCCAGCAGCTTAGGACTAGCGGTAAACGAGCAGTACTTC	CASSLGLAVNEQYF
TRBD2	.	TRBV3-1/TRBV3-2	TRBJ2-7	TGTGCCAGCAGCCAAGTTAGGGCGGGAGGGCCCCACGAGCAGTACTTC	CASSQVRAGGPHEQYF
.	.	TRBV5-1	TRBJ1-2	TGCGCCAGCAGCTTGGAGGGCAGCAGCTATGGCTACACCTTC	CASSLEGSSYGYTF
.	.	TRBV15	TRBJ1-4	TGTGCCACCAGCCGAAGAGGGAATGAAAAACTGTTTTTT	CATSRRGNEKLFF